These 28 T cell receptor beta chains were sequenced from one sample in a study of T cells after yellow fever vaccination. In TCRdb, the 5' RACE reads were re-called with MiXCR into one record per CDR3 protein. The data contain hundreds of thousands of distinct CDR3 sequences, under 15% of them singletons. The material sequenced was CD4+ T cells sorted from PBMCs, taken 15 days after the yellow fever booster vaccination. The source is a man aged 18-30 years who received the YFV17D yellow fever vaccine.

This clonotype was picked up a small number of times. This chain links TRBV20-1 with TRBJ2-3, with D maybe TRBD2 (5 bases). There are 13 residues in the CDR3. Per the germline V gene, CDR1 is DFQATT and CDR2 is SNEGSKA (reference sequence). V dropped 0 bases and J dropped 7 bases, with 11 bases sitting between them. Written as DNA, the CDR3 is TGCAGTGCTAGAGATCCGCTAGCAAATACGCAGTATTTT. This gives the protein CSARDPLANTQYF.

The V gene is TRBV12-3 or TRBV12-4, the J gene TRBJ2-4; D might be TRBD2 (6 bases). Trimming cost V 11 bases and J 1 base, with 15 bases left between them. CDR3 size: 14 residues. The CDR3 DNA sequence: TGTGCCTCCTCGGAGGGGCCCGCCAAAAACATTCAGTACTTC. It yields the protein CASSEGPAKNIQYF.

This chain uses TRBV25-1 with TRBJ1-1; possible D gene TRBD1, 5 bases. The CDR3 contains 14 residues. Trimming took off 7 bases at V and 5 bases at J, with 17 bases between the two ends. Germline assignment: CDR1 MGHDK and CDR2 SYGVNS. Written as DNA, the CDR3 is TGTGCCAGCACCCCAGGTTGGGGGATGACTGAAGCTTTCTTT. This codes for CASTPGWGMTEAFF.

The V and J genes are TRBV29-1 and TRBJ2-3; D perhaps matches TRBD2 (5 bases). Per germline, CDR1 SQVTM and CDR2 ANQGSEA. V lost 4 bases, J lost 3 bases, and 8 bases lay in between. The CDR3 is 12 amino acids. The CDR3 is CSVARGTDTQYF. CDR3 sequence (DNA): TGCAGCGTTGCACGAGGGACAGATACGCAGTATTTT.

This chain uses TRBV30 with TRBJ2-5; D may be TRBD2 (5 bases). In germline, CDR1 is GTSNPN, CDR2 SVGIG (reference sequence). Trimming removed 2 bases at V and 2 bases at J, with 9 bases between. This CDR3 spans 13 amino acids. The CDR3 DNA reads TGTGCCTGGAGTAAGGACTTACAAGAGACCCAGTACTTC. Translation: CAWSKDLQETQYF.

V gene TRBV9 combines with J gene TRBJ2-2, with D perhaps matching TRBD1 or TRBD2 (5 bases each). There are 14 residues in the CDR3. The V end lost 4 bases, the J end lost 4 bases, and 11 bases lay between the germline ends. Per the germline V gene, CDR1 is SGDLS and CDR2 is YYNGEE. CDR3 loop: CASSMDGATGELFF. The CDR3 nucleotides read TGTGCCAGCAGCATGGACGGGGCCACCGGGGAGCTGTTTTTT.

This chain uses TRBV7-9 with TRBJ2-7, with TRBD2 as a possible D gene (6 bases). This CDR3 has 12 amino acids. Germline V lookup: CDR1 SEHNR, CDR2 FQNEAQ (reference sequence). V gave up 5 bases and J gave up 8 bases, with 13 bases separating them. The CDR3 coding sequence is TGTGCCAGCAGCCCTAGCGTGGGAAAGCAGTACTTC. Its protein product is CASSPSVGKQYF.

This clonotype was seen more than once but under ten times. This chain uses TRBV6-2 or TRBV6-3 with TRBJ1-5, with no clear D. The germline CDR1 and CDR2 sequences are MNHEY and SVGEGT. V gave up 7 bases and J gave up 4 bases, with 14 bases separating them. CDR3 length equals 14 residues. CDR3: CASTTTGRNQPQHF. CDR3 coding DNA: TGTGCCAGCACCACCACGGGGAGAAATCAGCCCCAGCATTTT.

This clonotype was seen repeatedly, ten times or more. CDR3 DNA sequence: TGCGCCAGCACCGAGCCGGGGCGGACAGATACGCAGTATTTT. Its protein is CASTEPGRTDTQYF. The J gene is TRBJ2-3, the V gene TRBV10-2, with D perhaps being TRBD1 or TRBD2 (5 bases each). CDR3 size: 14 residues. The V end lost 7 bases, the J end lost 3 bases, and 14 bases lay between the germline ends. Germline CDR1 and CDR2: WSHSY and SAAADI.

This clonotype was observed at least ten times. This chain joins TRBV4-2 and TRBJ2-5; a possible D gene is TRBD2 (5 bases). Germline V lookup: CDR1 LGHNA, CDR2 YNFKEQ. The V gene lost 0 bases and the J gene lost 7 bases, with 6 bases spanning the gap. The CDR3 sequence is 12 residues long. The CDR3 spells CASSQDGRTQYF. The CDR3 region has the DNA TGTGCCAGCAGCCAAGATGGGAGGACCCAGTACTTC.

The sample holds a few counts of this clonotype. CDR3 nucleotides: TGCAGTGCTAGACGGCTCTATGGCTACACCTTC. This gives the protein CSARRLYGYTF. The chain joins TRBV20-1 to TRBJ1-2; D call uncertain. Trimming cost V 2 bases and J 4 bases, with 5 bases left between them. CDR1 and CDR2 (germline): DFQATT, SNEGSKA (reference sequence). The CDR3 length is 11 residues.

CDR3 nucleotides: TGTGCCAGCAGCTTAGGGGGGCAACAGCCCCAGCATTTT. Residues: CASSLGGQQPQHF. This chain uses TRBV7-9 with TRBJ1-5; D might be TRBD1 (6 bases). V lost 1 base and J 7 bases, leaving 8 bases between the germline ends. CDR3 length equals 13 residues. The germline V gene has CDR1 SEHNR and CDR2 FQNEAQ (reference sequence).

This clonotype was observed a handful of times. V gene TRBV11-1 combines with J gene TRBJ2-3, with D perhaps matching TRBD1 (6 bases). Trimming took off 3 bases at V and 0 bases at J, with 10 bases between the two ends. The V gene's germline CDR1 is SGHAT and CDR2 FQDESV (reference sequence). The CDR3 loop spans 15 amino acids. CDR3 loop: CASSLLRGSTDTQYF. CDR3 nucleotides: TGTGCCAGCAGCTTGCTCAGGGGAAGCACAGATACGCAGTATTTT.

This clonotype appeared a few times. The gene calls are TRBV7-2 and TRBJ1-1, with a weak D call TRBD1 (6 bases). The germline V gene encodes CDR1 SGHTA and CDR2 FQGNSA. CDR3 length: 15 amino acids. Trimming took 6 bases from V and 0 from J, leaving 14 bases between them. For the CDR3, the DNA is TGTGCCAGCAGACCCCTGGACAGCATGAACACTGAAGCTTTCTTT. This codes for CASRPLDSMNTEAFF.

The chain combines TRBV5-1 with TRBJ2-7; 7 bases agree with TRBD1. The V segment lost 4 bases and the J segment 5 bases; nucleotides outside the gene matches: 9. The CDR3 runs 14 residues. The germline V gene has CDR1 SGHRS and CDR2 YFSETQ. CDR3 residues: CASSPRDSGDEQYF. The CDR3 nucleotides read TGCGCCAGCAGCCCGAGGGACAGTGGAGACGAGCAGTACTTC.

The chain links TRBV5-1 to TRBJ2-1; 8 nucleotides align to TRBD1. The CDR3 length is 13 residues. V was pared by 6 bases and J by 5 bases, with 4 bases of the junction left unmatched. Germline CDR1 SGHRS, CDR2 YFSETQ. CDR3 DNA sequence: TGCGCCAGCAACCAGGGGGCCCACAATGAGCAGTTCTTC. It specifies CASNQGAHNEQFF.

This clonotype occurred many times. J is TRBJ1-1 and V is TRBV4-1; D is unclear. This CDR3 is 14 amino acids long. The V gene's germline CDR1 is MGHRA and CDR2 YSYEKL. Trimming left V 2 bases short and J 0 bases short, with 7 bases between. The chain's CDR3 is CASSQRTVNTEAFF. In DNA form, the CDR3 reads TGCGCCAGCAGCCAACGGACGGTGAACACTGAAGCTTTCTTT.

This clonotype has at least ten counts. The rearrangement joins TRBV3-1 to TRBJ2-3; TRBD2 aligns across 12 bases. V shed 4 bases, J shed 4 bases, and the junction held 6 bases outside the gene matches. CDR1 LGHDT and CDR2 YNNKEL come from the germline V gene (reference sequence). The CDR3 extends over 16 amino acids. The CDR3 nucleotides are TGTGCCAGCAGCCGAAAAGGACTAGCGGGGTCAGATACGCAGTATTTT. This translates into CASSRKGLAGSDTQYF.

V is TRBV6-1 and J is TRBJ1-1; no clear D. This CDR3 is built from 14 residues. The V end lost 7 bases, the J end lost 4 bases, and 16 bases lay between the germline ends. Germline CDR1 is MNHNS and CDR2 is SASEGT. The CDR3 coding sequence is TGTGCCAGCACTACCACGTGGGCGGCCACTGAAGCTTTCTTT. The encoded protein is CASTTTWAATEAFF.

This clonotype was observed a handful of times. The chain recombines TRBV7-9 with TRBJ2-5, with no clear D. CDR1 SEHNR and CDR2 FQNEAQ come from the germline V gene (reference sequence). V was clipped by 5 bases and J by 2 bases, with 15 bases between them. This CDR3 comprises 15 residues. The CDR3 reads CASSPGMQYQETQYF. The CDR3 coding sequence is TGTGCCAGCAGCCCAGGCATGCAATATCAAGAGACCCAGTACTTC. The entire variable domain, with the rest obtained from reference TRBV7-9 and TRBJ2-5, is as follows: DTGVSQNPRHKITKRGQNVTFRCDPISEHNRLYWYRQTLGQGPEFLTYFQNEAQLEKSRLLSDRFSAERPKGSFSTLEIQRTEQGDSAMYLCASSPGMQYQETQYFGPGTRLLVL.

The chain joins TRBV12-3 or TRBV12-4 to TRBJ1-4; 9 nucleotides align to TRBD1. The CDR3 has 16 amino acids. V gave up 5 bases and J gave up 3 bases; unmatched junction bases: 7. CDR3 residues: CASSPNRGQSNEKLFF. CDR3 sequence (DNA): TGTGCCAGCAGTCCGAACAGGGGGCAGTCTAATGAAAAACTGTTTTTT.

There are many counts of this clonotype. V and J are TRBV4-3 and TRBJ2-7; D may correspond to TRBD1 or TRBD2 (7 bases each). The ends were cut back, 0 bases at V and 4 bases at J, with 25 bases in the middle. CDR3 length equals 19 residues. CDR1 is LGHNA and CDR2 is YSLEER in the germline V gene. In DNA, the CDR3 is TGCGCCAGCAGCCAAGAGTCCCTTCACCGGGGCCAGGGGGGGTACGAGCAGTACTTC. Protein: CASSQESLHRGQGGYEQYF.

This clonotype was observed a handful of times. The chain recombines TRBV11-2 with TRBJ1-2, with D perhaps matching TRBD1 (5 bases). CDR3 size: 15 residues. CDR1 is SGHAT and CDR2 is FQNNGV in the germline V gene. The V end was cut by 4 bases, the J end by 3 bases, with 15 bases between. CDR3 protein: CASSSRGALDYGYTF. CDR3 DNA: TGTGCCAGCAGCTCGCGTGGGGCCTTGGACTATGGCTACACCTTC.

This chain uses TRBV12-3 or TRBV12-4 with TRBJ1-1; TRBD1 is a possible D gene (6 bases). V dropped 3 bases and J dropped 4 bases, with 21 bases sitting between them. There are 17 residues in the CDR3. CDR3 in DNA: TGTGCCAGCAGTTTCGGGGGGGCGCGATTAGGTAGCACTGAAGCTTTCTTT. Protein: CASSFGGARLGSTEAFF.

This clonotype occurred a few times. V and J are TRBV28 and TRBJ2-7, with no clear D. Looked up from germline, CDR1 is MDHEN and CDR2 is SYDVKM. V was pared by 5 bases and J by 0 bases, with 11 bases between. This CDR3 is 14 amino acids long. As DNA, the CDR3 is TGTGCCAGCAGTCCTACCGGAAGCTCCTACGAGCAGTACGTC. Translating gives CASSPTGSSYEQYV.

This sequence joins TRBV5-1 and TRBJ2-4, with 7 bases aligning to TRBD2. The CDR3 is 14 amino acids. CDR1 SGHRS and CDR2 YFSETQ come from the germline V gene. V shed 4 bases and J 7 bases; nucleotides not matched to a gene: 8. The CDR3 region is CASSTGLGSNIQYF. Here the CDR3 DNA reads TGCGCCAGCAGCACCGGACTAGGGAGCAACATTCAGTACTTC.

V is TRBV6-2 or TRBV6-3 and J is TRBJ2-5; D perhaps matches TRBD2 (5 bases). Deletions cut 6 bases from V and 5 bases from J, with 13 bases between. CDR3 length equals 13 residues. The V gene's germline CDR1 is MNHEY and CDR2 SVGEGT. This CDR3 is CASSRSTTETQYF. CDR3 DNA sequence: TGTGCCAGCAGCCGATCGACTACGGAGACCCAGTACTTC.

There are many counts of this clonotype. The chain employs TRBV5-4 and TRBJ2-1; D is perhaps TRBD1 (5 bases). V was trimmed by 4 bases and J by 0 bases, leaving 14 bases between them. The V gene's germline CDR1 is SGHNT and CDR2 YYREEE (reference sequence). The CDR3 is 16 residues long. The CDR3 loop is CASSPRQHHSYNEQFF. The CDR3 nucleotides are TGTGCCAGCAGCCCGAGACAGCACCACTCCTACAATGAGCAGTTCTTC.